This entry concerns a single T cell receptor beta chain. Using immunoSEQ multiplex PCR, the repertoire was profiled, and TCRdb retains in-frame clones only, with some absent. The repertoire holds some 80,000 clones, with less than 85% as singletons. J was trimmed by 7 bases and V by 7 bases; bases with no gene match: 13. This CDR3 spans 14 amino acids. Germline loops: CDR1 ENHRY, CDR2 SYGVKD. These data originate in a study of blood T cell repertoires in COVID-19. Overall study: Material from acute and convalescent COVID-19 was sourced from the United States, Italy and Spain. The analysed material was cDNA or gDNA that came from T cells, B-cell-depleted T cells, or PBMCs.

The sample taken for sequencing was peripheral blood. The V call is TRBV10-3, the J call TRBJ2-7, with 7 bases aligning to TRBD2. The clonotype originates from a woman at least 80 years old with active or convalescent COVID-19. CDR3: CAITSGTLPGEQYF. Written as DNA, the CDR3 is TGTGCCATCACAAGCGGGACCCTACCGGGGGAGCAGTACTTC.